This is a list of T cell receptor beta chains from one sample in a study of blood T cell repertoires in COVID-19. The method was immunoSEQ multiplex PCR; TCRdb's version includes in-frame clones alone and lacks a portion of them. The sample includes 55,000 to 80,000 clones, 80% to 90% of them seen just once. Material for sequencing was peripheral blood. The receptor source for this set is a man between 50 and 59 years old with acute or convalescent COVID-19. The CDR3 runs from the conserved cysteine through the conserved F or W. Each record gives: clone size, V gene, D gene, J gene, CDR3 DNA, CDR3 protein. A D gene is named only where the DNA matches it firmly. The size field is filled for only some rows; it gives once, few, many or a size class.

clone size: .; V gene: TRBV5-1; D gene: TRBD1; J gene: TRBJ1-2; CDR3 DNA: TGCGCCAGCAGCGTCCGGGACAGCTATGGCTACACCTTC; CDR3 protein: CASSVRDSYGYTF
clone size: .; V gene: TRBV5-4; D gene: .; J gene: TRBJ2-7; CDR3 DNA: TGTGCCAGCAGCTTGGACAGAGTGCCCTACGAGCAGTACTTC; CDR3 protein: CASSLDRVPYEQYF
clone size: .; V gene: TRBV3-1/TRBV3-2; D gene: .; J gene: TRBJ1-3; CDR3 DNA: TGTGCCAGCAGTCGAGGGTCCGGAAACACCATATATTTT; CDR3 protein: CASSRGSGNTIYF
clone size: .; V gene: TRBV6-5; D gene: .; J gene: TRBJ1-5; CDR3 DNA: TGTGCCAGCAGTTACTACGCCGGTAGCAATCAGCCCCAGCATTTT; CDR3 protein: CASSYYAGSNQPQHF
clone size: .; V gene: TRBV15; D gene: .; J gene: TRBJ1-1; CDR3 DNA: TGTGCCACCAGCACCCAACAGCGGATGAACACTGAAGCTTTCTTT; CDR3 protein: CATSTQQRMNTEAFF
clone size: .; V gene: TRBV11-2; D gene: .; J gene: TRBJ2-1; CDR3 DNA: TGTGCCAGCAGCGGGAAACAGGGCTGGGAGCAGTTCTTC; CDR3 protein: CASSGKQGWEQFF
clone size: .; V gene: TRBV11-2; D gene: TRBD1; J gene: TRBJ2-3; CDR3 DNA: TGTGCCAGCAGCTTAACAGGGGCCCTGGATACGCAGTATTTT; CDR3 protein: CASSLTGALDTQYF
clone size: .; V gene: TRBV29-1; D gene: .; J gene: TRBJ1-1; CDR3 DNA: TGCAGCGTTGAAGATTTGTATCGCACTGAAGCTTTCTTT; CDR3 protein: CSVEDLYRTEAFF
clone size: .; V gene: TRBV3-1/TRBV3-2; D gene: TRBD1; J gene: TRBJ1-3; CDR3 DNA: TGTGCCAGCAAAGTCCTAAACAACACGAAATCGCAGGGGGCAGGCTCTGGAAACACCATATATTTT; CDR3 protein: CASKVLNNTKSQGAGSGNTIYF
clone size: once; V gene: TRBV19; D gene: .; J gene: TRBJ1-1; CDR3 DNA: TGTGCCAGTAGTATATCGGAGATACAAACTGAAGCTTTCTTT; CDR3 protein: CASSISEIQTEAFF
clone size: .; V gene: TRBV7-3; D gene: .; J gene: TRBJ1-2; CDR3 DNA: TGTGCCAGCAGCTTAGACGGGAACTATGGCTACACCTTC; CDR3 protein: CASSLDGNYGYTF
clone size: .; V gene: TRBV10-2; D gene: .; J gene: TRBJ1-2; CDR3 DNA: TGCGCCAGCAGTGCCGGGACAATTGGCGGATACACCTTC; CDR3 protein: CASSAGTIGGYTF
clone size: .; V gene: TRBV7-8; D gene: TRBD2; J gene: TRBJ2-3; CDR3 DNA: TGTGCCAGCAGCTCCCTTAGCGGGAACGGGGATACGCAGTATTTT; CDR3 protein: CASSSLSGNGDTQYF
clone size: .; V gene: TRBV24-1; D gene: .; J gene: TRBJ2-1; CDR3 DNA: TGTGCCACCAGTGATGCGGGACCCAATGAGCAGTTCTTC; CDR3 protein: CATSDAGPNEQFF
clone size: .; V gene: TRBV18; D gene: .; J gene: TRBJ2-7; CDR3 DNA: TGTGCCAGCTCACCACCGACAGTCTCCTACGAGCAGTACTTC; CDR3 protein: CASSPPTVSYEQYF
clone size: .; V gene: TRBV6-2/TRBV6-3; D gene: TRBD2; J gene: TRBJ2-7; CDR3 DNA: TGTGCCAGCAGTCCCCGGGGTAGCGGGAGTATCTACGAGCAGTACTTC; CDR3 protein: CASSPRGSGSIYEQYF
clone size: .; V gene: TRBV18; D gene: .; J gene: TRBJ2-5; CDR3 DNA: TGTGCCAGCTCCCCACGGCAGACCCAGTACTTC; CDR3 protein: CASSPRQTQYF
clone size: .; V gene: TRBV19; D gene: TRBD2; J gene: TRBJ2-3; CDR3 DNA: TGTGCCAGTTCCTGGTCTGGGAGGGTAGACACAGATACGCAGTATTTT; CDR3 protein: CASSWSGRVDTDTQYF
clone size: once; V gene: TRBV7-8; D gene: TRBD2; J gene: TRBJ2-1; CDR3 DNA: TGTGCCAGCAGCCCCCGCGACGGACTAGCGGGAGGGTATGAGCAGTTCTTC; CDR3 protein: CASSPRDGLAGGYEQFF
clone size: .; V gene: TRBV29-1; D gene: .; J gene: TRBJ1-3; CDR3 DNA: TGCAGCGTTGGAGTAGGAAACACCATATATTTT; CDR3 protein: CSVGVGNTIYF
clone size: .; V gene: TRBV4-3; D gene: TRBD1; J gene: TRBJ2-6; CDR3 DNA: TGCGCCAGCAGCCAAGCGGGACAGGGGGCCTCTGGGGCCAACGTCCTGACTTTC; CDR3 protein: CASSQAGQGASGANVLTF
clone size: .; V gene: TRBV28; D gene: .; J gene: TRBJ2-5; CDR3 DNA: TGTGCCAGCCAAGCGCCCGGGGGTAGCGGCCAAGAGACCCAGTACTTC; CDR3 protein: CASQAPGGSGQETQYF
clone size: .; V gene: TRBV10-3; D gene: TRBD2; J gene: TRBJ2-7; CDR3 DNA: TGTGCCATCAGTGAGTCCGCTAGCGGGCAATCCTACGAGCAGTACTTC; CDR3 protein: CAISESASGQSYEQYF
clone size: .; V gene: TRBV3-1/TRBV3-2; D gene: .; J gene: TRBJ2-5; CDR3 DNA: TGTGCCAGCAGCCAAGACCCAACTAAAGAGACCCAGTACTTC; CDR3 protein: CASSQDPTKETQYF
clone size: few; V gene: TRBV4-3; D gene: .; J gene: TRBJ1-2; CDR3 DNA: TGCGCCAGCAGCCAAGAAACAGGCCGGAACTATGGCTACACCTTC; CDR3 protein: CASSQETGRNYGYTF
clone size: .; V gene: TRBV5-1; D gene: TRBD1; J gene: TRBJ2-3; CDR3 DNA: TGCGCCAGCAGCTTAAATCCGGGACAGGGACTCTCTTGGACAGATACGCAGTATTTT; CDR3 protein: CASSLNPGQGLSWTDTQYF
clone size: .; V gene: TRBV28; D gene: TRBD1; J gene: TRBJ1-2; CDR3 DNA: TGTGCCAGCAGTTTAGGACAGGGTAGGAACTATGGCTACACCTTC; CDR3 protein: CASSLGQGRNYGYTF